This T cell receptor beta chain was captured by sequencing in a study of CD8 T cells in Susac syndrome. Study overall: Blood was drawn from Susac syndrome patients while they were therapy-naive, on corticosteroids, or on intravenous immunoglobulin alone. Study-wide points: Clonal expansion was not seen in any Susac syndrome CD4+ T cell repertoire.

Comments on this clonotype: Its antigen is currently unknown.

Reverse transcription used about 0.45 to 1 ug RNA and random hexamers. With immunoSEQ multiplex PCR, TCR beta CDR3 was amplified across 54 Vbeta and 13 Jbeta. TCRdb reprocessed the immunoSEQ multiplex PCR reads via MiXCR and lists one record per CDR3 protein. The data contain roughly 250,000 distinct CDR3 sequences, approximately 95% of them singletons. Germline loops: CDR1 KGHDR, CDR2 SFDVKD. The junction had 6 bases not matched to a gene; V was cut back by 3 bases and J by 8 bases. The CDR3 runs to 15 residues. This sequence originates from a human donor with Susac syndrome. V is TRBV24-1 and J is TRBJ2-1; 10 positions agree with TRBD2. Sequenced sample: CD4+ T cells from PBMCs. DNA of the CDR3: TGTGCCACCAGTGATGACAGGACTAGCGGACATGAGCAGTTCTTC. As protein: CATSDDRTSGHEQFF.